This T cell receptor (beta chain) was sequenced during a study of cytomegalovirus exposure and HLA in healthy donors. Study-wide findings and caveats: It was shown in a later analysis that HLA-associated TCR beta chains were more clonally expanded than other, equally common chains. The investigators catalogued 150 or so TCR beta chains as cytomegalovirus-associated. It was assumed in the presence/absence analyses that sequencing depth was roughly uniform across donors.

The PCR ran on 60 Vbeta and 13 Jbeta primers. Here immunoSEQ multiplex PCR was the method, and the copy in TCRdb shows in-frame clones only, minus some. The repertoire holds roughly 130,000 clones, with around three quarters as singletons. Turning to this clone: The antigen remains unidentified.

CDR3 length: 16 residues. Trimming removed 0 bases from V and 4 bases from J; junction bases left unmatched: 6. The germline V gene encodes CDR1 SGHNT and CDR2 YYREEE (reference sequence). The specimen was PBMCs. This sequence originates from a man aged 40-49 years in good health and CMV-seronegative. This rearrangement joins TRBV5-4 to TRBJ2-2, with 7 positions matching TRBD2. The CDR3 is CASSLVPSGFTGELFF. CDR3 sequence (DNA): TGTGCCAGCAGCTTGGTTCCTAGCGGCTTCACCGGGGAGCTGTTTTTT.